These T cell receptor beta chains were read from a single sample in a study of shared clonotypes between healthy human individuals. Clones were read by immunoSEQ multiplex PCR, and TCRdb kept only the in-frame ones, dropping some. The sample consists of some 2 million clones, over 85% of them appearing once. The sample was naive CD8+ T cells sorted from blood. The receptors derive from a man aged 18 to 30 in good health. CDR3s include the opening cysteine and the closing phenylalanine or tryptophan. The D gene is left open where the match is weak. The listing skips clone size in some rows; elsewhere it reads once, few, many or a size class.

v_call	cdr3_length	d_call	j_call	clone_size	cdr3_aa	cdr3_nt
TRBV6-6	13	-	TRBJ1-6	-	CASEGTPGSPLHF	TGTGCCAGCGAGGGGACTCCGGGGTCACCCCTCCACTTT
TRBV19	12	-	TRBJ2-3	-	CASGPITDTQYF	TGTGCCAGTGGACCTATAACAGATACGCAGTATTTT
TRBV18	11	TRBD2	TRBJ2-1	-	CASSGGNEQFF	TGTGCCAGTTCGGGGGGCAATGAGCAGTTCTTC
TRBV5-4	15	-	TRBJ2-1	-	CASSLGSALYNEQFF	TGTGCCAGCAGCTTGGGGTCAGCCCTATACAATGAGCAGTTCTTC
TRBV27	13	-	TRBJ2-5	-	CASGTDMSETQYF	TGTGCCAGCGGGACGGACATGTCGGAGACCCAGTACTTC
TRBV29-1	12	-	TRBJ2-7	-	CSAVDNRYEQYF	TGCAGCGCCGTGGACAATCGGTACGAGCAGTACTTC
TRBV4-3	14	-	TRBJ2-7	once	CASSQDVGVYEQYF	TGCGCCAGCAGCCAAGATGTTGGCGTTTACGAGCAGTACTTC
TRBV7-9	15	TRBD1	TRBJ1-5	once	CASSLDQTGPKPQHF	TGTGCCAGCAGCTTAGATCAGACAGGGCCGAAGCCCCAGCATTTT
TRBV4-3	15	-	TRBJ2-7	-	CASSQYRDTNYEQYF	TGCGCCAGCAGCCAGTATAGAGATACGAACTACGAGCAGTACTTC
TRBV4-3	14	-	TRBJ2-1	-	CASSQDPGSNEQFF	TGCGCCAGCAGCCAAGATCCGGGATCGAATGAGCAGTTCTTC
TRBV5-4	15	TRBD1	TRBJ2-2	-	CASSPRDSNTGELFF	TGTGCCAGCAGCCCCCGGGACAGCAACACCGGGGAGCTGTTTTTT
TRBV7-8	16	-	TRBJ2-5	-	CASSPPRGLDQETQYF	TGTGCCAGCAGCCCCCCACGGGGACTTGACCAAGAGACCCAGTACTTC
TRBV5-1	14	TRBD1	TRBJ1-1	-	CASTSDRGHTEAFF	TGCGCCAGCACCTCAGACAGGGGGCACACTGAAGCTTTCTTT
TRBV12-5	16	TRBD2	TRBJ2-1	-	CASGLGLAGHYNEQFF	TGTGCTAGTGGTTTGGGACTAGCGGGCCACTACAATGAGCAGTTCTTC
TRBV27	15	TRBD1	TRBJ1-5	few	CASSSWTGSNQPQHF	TGTGCCAGCAGTTCCTGGACAGGTAGCAATCAGCCCCAGCATTTT
TRBV4-2	18	-	TRBJ2-5	-	CASSQERTDSSLGQTQYF	TGTGCCAGCAGCCAAGAGCGGACAGACTCCTCCCTGGGGCAGACCCAGTACTTC
TRBV10-2	18	-	TRBJ2-1	-	CASILTGARDSQNNEQFF	TGCGCCAGCATCCTAACGGGGGCTAGGGACTCACAGAACAATGAGCAGTTCTTC
TRBV6-6	13	-	TRBJ2-7	-	CATLQGSAYEQYF	TGTGCCACCCTTCAGGGGTCAGCCTACGAGCAGTACTTC